The 24 T cell receptor beta chains below come from one sample, sequenced in a study of Ad26.COV2.S vaccination and SARS-CoV-2 variants. Treatment noted: over 15 received Ad26.COV2.S at low or high dose, single or two shots; 5 received placebo; per-sample allocation not given. Sample collection was performed on day 63 after the first vaccine or placebo injection. The assay was immunoSEQ multiplex PCR, and TCRdb's table has in-frame clones only and misses some. This sample carries 380,000 or so clones, about 89% of them seen once, and the ten largest clones take around 4.5%. The source material was peripheral blood, sampled in a trial of Ad26.COV2.S vaccine versus placebo. The source of these receptors is a person aged 18-60 years who received the Ad26.COV2.S COVID-19 vaccine or a placebo.

The chain recombines TRBV10-3 with TRBJ2-1; weak D call: TRBD1 (5 bases). This CDR3 is 14 amino acids long. Trimming removed 8 bases from V and 2 bases from J, with 13 bases in between. Germline assignment: CDR1 ENHRY and CDR2 SYGVKD. CDR3 loop: CAISQGKAYNEQFF. The CDR3 DNA reads TGTGCCATCTCCCAGGGTAAGGCCTACAATGAGCAGTTCTTC.

The V gene is TRBV28, the J gene TRBJ1-1; D is undetermined. Germline V lookup: CDR1 MDHEN, CDR2 SYDVKM. Trimming shortened V by 2 bases and J by 11 bases, and 15 bases separated the two germline ends. This CDR3 region has 13 residues. The CDR3, as DNA: TGTGCCAGCAGTTTAGAGGCAGTCGGACGGGCTTTCTTT. Encoded protein: CASSLEAVGRAFF.

The CDR3 loop is CASSQDPHRQFF. The CDR3 DNA sequence: TGCGCCAGCAGCCAAGATCCACACAGGCAGTTCTTC. The chain is built from TRBV4-1 and TRBJ2-1, with D hard to call. The CDR3 is 12 amino acids. The V gene's germline CDR1 is MGHRA and CDR2 YSYEKL. The V gene lost 0 bases and the J gene lost 12 bases, with 9 bases spanning the gap.

The chain has TRBV7-2 and TRBJ1-2; D is perhaps TRBD1 (5 bases). The CDR3 extends over 14 amino acids. Per the germline V gene, CDR1 is SGHTA and CDR2 is FQGNSA. The V gene lost 4 bases and the J gene lost 4 bases, with 13 bases spanning the gap. The CDR3 DNA follows: TGTGCCAGCAGCTCAGGGACGCGCGGCTATGGCTACACCTTC. Translation: CASSSGTRGYGYTF. The variable domain in full, completed from reference TRBV7-2 and TRBJ1-2, reads GAGVSQSPSNKVTEKGKDVELRCDPISGHTALYWYRQSLGQGLEFLIYFQGNSAPDKSGLPSDRFSAERTGGSVSTLTIQRTQQEDSAVYLCASSSGTRGYGYTFGSGTRLTVV.

V is TRBV20-1 and J is TRBJ2-2, with D uncertain. Trimming took 2 bases from V and 5 from J, leaving 3 bases between them. Germline CDR1 reads DFQATT; CDR2 reads SNEGSKA (reference sequence). The CDR3 runs 11 residues. Here the CDR3 DNA reads TGCAGTGCTAGATTTACCGGGGAGCTGTTTTTT. Its protein product is CSARFTGELFF.

The chain carries TRBV10-3 and TRBJ2-7, with TRBD1 as a possible D gene (5 bases). Germline loops: CDR1 ENHRY, CDR2 SYGVKD. This CDR3 has 15 amino acids. The V end lost 1 base, the J end lost 5 bases, and 15 bases lay between the germline ends. CDR3: CAISEWAGQRNEQYF. For the CDR3, the DNA is TGTGCCATCAGTGAGTGGGCAGGGCAGCGAAACGAGCAGTACTTC.

The chain is built from TRBV11-2 and TRBJ1-2; 9 bases are a match to TRBD1. Germline V gene sequence: CDR1 SGHAT, CDR2 FQNNGV. CDR3 size: 13 residues. J was trimmed by 7 bases and V by 6 bases; bases with no gene match: 6. In nucleotides, the CDR3 is TGTGCCAGCAGATCAACAGGGGGCCCTGGCTACACCTTC. This translates into CASRSTGGPGYTF. Based on the CDR3 plus reference TRBV11-2 and TRBJ1-2, the full variable domain is EAGVAQSPRYKIIEKRQSVAFWCNPISGHATLYWYQQILGQGPKLLIQFQNNGVVDDSQLPKDRFSAERLKGVDSTLKIQPAKLEDSAVYLCASRSTGGPGYTFGSGTRLTVV.

V is TRBV24-1 and J is TRBJ1-2; no clear D. This CDR3 spans 16 amino acids. The V gene lost 4 bases and the J gene lost 0 bases, with 14 bases spanning the gap. Germline CDR1 is KGHDR and CDR2 is SFDVKD. The CDR3 is CATSDPGQSPNYGYTF. The CDR3 nucleotides read TGTGCCACCAGTGACCCTGGGCAGTCTCCTAACTATGGCTACACCTTC.

This chain connects TRBV4-3 to TRBJ2-5, with 9 nucleotides matching TRBD2. CDR3 length equals 16 residues. Per germline, CDR1 LGHNA and CDR2 YSLEER. The V and J ends lost 0 bases and 5 bases, in that order; junction bases with no gene match: 7. The CDR3 spells CASSQEAAGGRETQYF. The CDR3 region has the DNA TGCGCCAGCAGCCAAGAAGCAGCGGGGGGACGGGAGACCCAGTACTTC.

This clone occurred once. V usage is TRBV5-4 and J usage is TRBJ2-1; D gene uncertain. Germline V gives CDR1 SGHNT, CDR2 YYREEE (reference sequence). The CDR3 consists of 15 residues. With 5 bases removed from V and 0 bases from J, the gap between germline ends came to 12 bases. CDR3 region: CASRHSDLSYNEQFF. The CDR3 region has the DNA TGTGCCAGCAGGCACTCCGACCTCTCCTACAATGAGCAGTTCTTC.

The J gene is TRBJ1-4, the V gene TRBV7-2, with TRBD1 matching over 7 bases. Unmatched junction bases numbered 6, after V lost 2 bases and J lost 6 bases. Per germline, CDR1 SGHTA and CDR2 FQGNSA. The CDR3 is made up of 15 amino acids. The CDR3 DNA reads as TGTGCCAGCAGCTTATACAGGGGAGGAGATGAAAAACTGTTTTTT. Translating gives CASSLYRGGDEKLFF.

V usage is TRBV6-5 and J usage is TRBJ2-1; D perhaps matches TRBD2 (6 bases). The length of the CDR3 is 14 residues. V lost 6 bases and J 8 bases, leaving 17 bases between the germline ends. The germline V gene encodes CDR1 MNHEY and CDR2 SVGAGI. Here the CDR3 reads CASSPEVWEDEQFF. CDR3 DNA sequence: TGTGCCAGCAGCCCCGAGGTTTGGGAGGATGAGCAGTTCTTC.

V usage is TRBV10-1 and J usage is TRBJ2-1; the D gene is possibly TRBD2 (6 bases). Between the trimmed V and J ends, which lost 6 bases and 2 bases, there was a span of 11 bases. The CDR3 runs 14 residues. The germline gives CDR1 WNHNN, CDR2 SYGVQD (reference sequence). The CDR3 reads CASSGTLPYNEQFF. CDR3 nucleotide sequence: TGCGCCAGCAGCGGGACTCTTCCCTACAATGAGCAGTTCTTC.

CDR3 sequence (DNA): TGTGCCAGCAGTGTTCAAGTGAACACTGAAGCTTTCTTT. It codes for CASSVQVNTEAFF. The chain is built from TRBV6-2 or TRBV6-3 and TRBJ1-1, with no clear D. The CDR3 has 13 residues. CDR1 is MNHEY, CDR2 SVGEGT, per germline. V lost 5 bases and J 0 bases, leaving 7 bases between the germline ends.

This chain connects TRBV27 to TRBJ1-1; D gene uncertain. Trimming took off 2 bases at V and 0 bases at J, with 13 bases between the two ends. There are 16 residues in the CDR3. Germline V CDR1 and CDR2: MNHEY, SMNVEV (reference sequence). CDR3 DNA sequence: TGTGCCAGCAGTTTAACCCCCGGTGGCATGAACACTGAAGCTTTCTTT. Translated: CASSLTPGGMNTEAFF.

The V and J genes are TRBV15 and TRBJ2-5; possibly TRBD1 or TRBD2 for D (5 bases each). Per the germline V gene, CDR1 is LNHNV and CDR2 is YYDKDF (reference sequence). This CDR3 is 18 amino acids long. Trimming left V 3 bases short and J 5 bases short, with 25 bases between. The DNA of the CDR3 is TGTGCCACCAGCAGTCTCCCCGAGGGGTTGGGTTTGGAGGAGACCCAGTACTTC. Translated: CATSSLPEGLGLEETQYF. The full variable domain, in which reference TRBV15 and TRBJ2-5 provide the parts outside the CDR3, is DAMVIQNPRYQVTQFGKPVTLSCSQTLNHNVMYWYQQKSSQAPKLLFHYYDKDFNNEADTPDNFQSRRPNTSFCFLDIRSPGLGDTAMYLCATSSLPEGLGLEETQYFGPGTRLLVL.

The chain joins TRBV24-1 to TRBJ1-5, with TRBD1 matching over 9 bases. The CDR3 loop spans 15 amino acids. Germline V gene sequence: CDR1 KGHDR, CDR2 SFDVKD. Trimming took 8 bases from V and 5 from J; bases not matched to a gene: 9. CDR3 sequence (DNA): TGTGCCACCATCCGGGACAGGGCAGTTCATCAGCCCCAGCATTTT. This codes for CATIRDRAVHQPQHF.

Written as DNA, the CDR3 is TGCAGCGTTGAACTAGCGAGAAACAATGAGCAGTTCTTC. Translated: CSVELARNNEQFF. This chain uses TRBV29-1 with TRBJ2-1, with a tentative D call TRBD2 (6 bases). CDR1 and CDR2 (germline): SQVTM, ANQGSEA. V lost 2 bases and J 5 bases, leaving 10 bases between the germline ends. The CDR3 has 13 amino acids.

The V gene is TRBV14, the J gene TRBJ2-7, with 10 bases aligning to TRBD2. From germline, CDR1 is SGHDN and CDR2 FVKESK. V trimming: 0 bases; J trimming: 3 bases; junction bases outside the gene matches: 2. This CDR3 comprises 15 residues. The CDR3 is CASSQETSGFYEQYF. CDR3 sequence (DNA): TGTGCCAGCAGCCAAGAGACTAGCGGGTTCTACGAGCAGTACTTC. Based on the CDR3 plus reference TRBV14 and TRBJ2-7, the full variable domain is EAGVTQFPSHSVIEKGQTVTLRCDPISGHDNLYWYRRVMGKEIKFLLHFVKESKQDESGMPNNRFLAERTGGTYSTLKVQPAELEDSGVYFCASSQETSGFYEQYFGPGTRLTVT.

The chain recombines TRBV3-1 (or the pseudogene TRBV3-2) with TRBJ2-1; TRBD2 aligns across 7 bases. Germline V CDR1 and CDR2: LGHDT, YNNKEL (reference sequence). The V gene end was trimmed by 0 bases and the J gene end by 2 bases; junction bases not matched to a gene: 7. The CDR3 is made up of 17 amino acids. The CDR3 sequence is CASSQELAGAPYNEQFF. The CDR3 nucleotides read TGTGCCAGCAGCCAAGAGCTCGCGGGAGCCCCCTACAATGAGCAGTTCTTC.

The CDR3 bases are TGTGCCAGCAGTTCGGGCAGCGGGAGGGTTACAGATACGCAGTATTTT. Its translation: CASSSGSGRVTDTQYF. The chain is built from TRBV6-5 and TRBJ2-3; 10 bases agree with TRBD2. This CDR3 comprises 16 residues. The germline gives CDR1 MNHEY, CDR2 SVGAGI. The ends lost 4 bases at V and 3 bases at J; junction bases unmatched: 7.

The V and J genes are TRBV6-5 and TRBJ1-5, with TRBD1 matching 9 bases. Germline V lookup: CDR1 MNHEY, CDR2 SVGAGI. With 8 bases clipped from V and 4 bases from J, the junction kept 6 bases outside the gene matches. CDR3 length equals 14 residues. CDR3 sequence: CASWDREWNQPQHF. CDR3 coding DNA: TGTGCCAGCTGGGACAGGGAGTGGAATCAGCCCCAGCATTTT.

The chain links TRBV27 to TRBJ1-3; D is ambiguous. In germline, CDR1 is MNHEY, CDR2 SMNVEV (reference sequence). The CDR3 is made up of 13 amino acids. V dropped 4 bases and J dropped 0 bases, with 4 bases sitting between them. The CDR3: CASSSGSGNTIYF. CDR3 bases: TGTGCCAGCAGTTCCGGCTCTGGAAACACCATATATTTT.

V and J are TRBV9 and TRBJ2-7, with D possibly matching TRBD1 (6 bases). Germline CDR1 and CDR2: SGDLS and YYNGEE. The length of the CDR3 is 14 residues. V lost 0 bases to trimming and J lost 4 bases, with 11 bases between them. The CDR3 DNA sequence: TGTGCCAGCAGCGTAGAATCTAGGGGGTACGAGCAGTACTTC. Translating gives CASSVESRGYEQYF.